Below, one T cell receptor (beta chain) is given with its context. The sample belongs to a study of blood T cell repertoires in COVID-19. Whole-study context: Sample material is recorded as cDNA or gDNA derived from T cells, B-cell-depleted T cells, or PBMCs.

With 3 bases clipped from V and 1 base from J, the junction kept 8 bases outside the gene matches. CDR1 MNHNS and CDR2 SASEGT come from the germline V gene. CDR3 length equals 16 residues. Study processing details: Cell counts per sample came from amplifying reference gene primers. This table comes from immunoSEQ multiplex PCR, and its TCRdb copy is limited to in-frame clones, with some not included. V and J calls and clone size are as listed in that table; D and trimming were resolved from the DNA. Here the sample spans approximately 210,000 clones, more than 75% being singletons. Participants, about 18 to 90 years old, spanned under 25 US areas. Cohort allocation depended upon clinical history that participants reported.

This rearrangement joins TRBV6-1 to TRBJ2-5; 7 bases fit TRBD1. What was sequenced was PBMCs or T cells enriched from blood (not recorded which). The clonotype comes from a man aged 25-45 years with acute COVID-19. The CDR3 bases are TGTGCCAGCAGTGATTGGGACAGATCTAGCCAAGAGACCCAGTACTTC. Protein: CASSDWDRSSQETQYF.